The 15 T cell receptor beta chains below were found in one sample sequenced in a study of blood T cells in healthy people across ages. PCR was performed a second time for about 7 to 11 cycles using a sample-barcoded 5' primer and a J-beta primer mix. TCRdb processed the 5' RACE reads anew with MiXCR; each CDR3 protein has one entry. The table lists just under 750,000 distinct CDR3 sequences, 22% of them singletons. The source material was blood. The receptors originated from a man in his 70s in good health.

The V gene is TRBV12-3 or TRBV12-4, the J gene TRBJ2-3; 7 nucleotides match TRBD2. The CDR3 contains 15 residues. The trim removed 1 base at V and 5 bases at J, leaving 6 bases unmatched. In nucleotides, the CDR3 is TGTGCCAGCAGTTTAGGAGGACTAGTCGGAGATACGCAGTATTTT. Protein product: CASSLGGLVGDTQYF.

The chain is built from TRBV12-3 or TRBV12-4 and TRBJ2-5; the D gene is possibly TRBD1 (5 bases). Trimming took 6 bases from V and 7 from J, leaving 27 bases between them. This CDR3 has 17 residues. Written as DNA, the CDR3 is TGTGCCAGCAGCCAATCCCACACAGGTCAGGTAGGAGCGACCCAGTACTTC. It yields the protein CASSQSHTGQVGATQYF.

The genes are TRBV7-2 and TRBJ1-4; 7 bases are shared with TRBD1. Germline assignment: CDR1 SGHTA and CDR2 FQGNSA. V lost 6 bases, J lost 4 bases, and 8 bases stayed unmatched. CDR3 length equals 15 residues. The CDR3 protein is CASRSRTGINEKLFF. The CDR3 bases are TGTGCCAGCAGGTCTCGGACAGGCATTAATGAAAAACTGTTTTTT.

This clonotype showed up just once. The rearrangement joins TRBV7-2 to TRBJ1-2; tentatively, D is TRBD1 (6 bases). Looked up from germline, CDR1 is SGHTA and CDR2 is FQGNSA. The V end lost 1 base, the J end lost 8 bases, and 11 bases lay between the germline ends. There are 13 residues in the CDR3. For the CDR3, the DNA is TGTGCCAGCAGCTTAGTGGGGGCAGAGGGCTACACCTTC. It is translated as CASSLVGAEGYTF.

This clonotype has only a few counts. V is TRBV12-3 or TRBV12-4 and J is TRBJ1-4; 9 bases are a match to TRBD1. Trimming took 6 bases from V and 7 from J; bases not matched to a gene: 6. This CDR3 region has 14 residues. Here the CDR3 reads CASSPSDRGEKLFF. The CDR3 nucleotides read TGTGCCAGCAGCCCTTCGGACAGGGGTGAAAAACTGTTTTTT.

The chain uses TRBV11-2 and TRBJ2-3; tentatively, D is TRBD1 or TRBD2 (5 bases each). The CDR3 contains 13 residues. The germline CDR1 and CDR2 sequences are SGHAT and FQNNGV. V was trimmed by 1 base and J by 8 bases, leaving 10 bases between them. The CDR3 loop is CASSLVRESTQYF. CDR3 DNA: TGTGCCAGCAGCTTAGTCAGGGAGAGTACGCAGTATTTT.

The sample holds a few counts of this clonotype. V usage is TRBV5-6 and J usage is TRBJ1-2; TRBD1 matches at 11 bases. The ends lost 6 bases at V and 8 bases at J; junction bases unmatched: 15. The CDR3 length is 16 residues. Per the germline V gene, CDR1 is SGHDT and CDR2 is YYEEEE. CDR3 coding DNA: TGTGCCAGCAATCCCGGCCTCGGACAGGGGGCGCGGGGCTACACCTTC. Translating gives CASNPGLGQGARGYTF.

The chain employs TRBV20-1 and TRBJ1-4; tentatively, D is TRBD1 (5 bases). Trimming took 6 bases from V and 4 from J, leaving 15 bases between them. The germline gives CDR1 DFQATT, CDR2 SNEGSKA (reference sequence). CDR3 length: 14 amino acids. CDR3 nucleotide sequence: TGCAGTGCAAGGGACGCCGGCGGTAATGAAAAACTGTTTTTT. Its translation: CSARDAGGNEKLFF.

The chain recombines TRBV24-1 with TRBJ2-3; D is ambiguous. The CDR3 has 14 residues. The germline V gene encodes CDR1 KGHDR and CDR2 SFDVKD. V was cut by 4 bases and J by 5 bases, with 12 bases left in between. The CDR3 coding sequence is TGTGCCACCAGTGAATTGGCTGGGGTAGATACGCAGTATTTT. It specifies CATSELAGVDTQYF.

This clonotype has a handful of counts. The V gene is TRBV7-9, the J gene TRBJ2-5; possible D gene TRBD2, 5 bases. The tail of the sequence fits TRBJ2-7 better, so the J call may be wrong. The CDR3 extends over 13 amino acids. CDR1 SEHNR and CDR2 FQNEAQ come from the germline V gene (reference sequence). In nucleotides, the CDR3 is TGTGCCAGCAGCGGAGGAAGCTCCTACGAGCAGTACGTC. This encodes CASSGGSSYEQYV.

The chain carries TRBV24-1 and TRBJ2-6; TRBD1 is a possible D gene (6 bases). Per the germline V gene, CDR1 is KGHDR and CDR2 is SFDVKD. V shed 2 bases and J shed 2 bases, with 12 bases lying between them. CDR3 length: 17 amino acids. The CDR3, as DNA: TGTGCCACCAGTGATTCACCAGGGGTGACTGGGGCCAACGTCCTGACTTTC. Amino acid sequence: CATSDSPGVTGANVLTF.

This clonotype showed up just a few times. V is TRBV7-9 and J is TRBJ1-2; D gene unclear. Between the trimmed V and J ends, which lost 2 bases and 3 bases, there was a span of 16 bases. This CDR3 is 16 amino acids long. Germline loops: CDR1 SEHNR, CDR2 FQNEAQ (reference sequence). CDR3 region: CASSLRSAPGDYGYTF. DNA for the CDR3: TGTGCCAGCAGCTTAAGGTCTGCACCCGGGGACTATGGCTACACCTTC.

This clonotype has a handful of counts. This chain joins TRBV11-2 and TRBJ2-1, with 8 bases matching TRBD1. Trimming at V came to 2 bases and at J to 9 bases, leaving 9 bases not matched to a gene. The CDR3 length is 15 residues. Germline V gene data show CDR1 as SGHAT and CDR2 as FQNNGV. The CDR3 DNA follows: TGTGCCAGCAGCTTACAACAGGGGGTCTACGTTGAGCAGTTCTTC. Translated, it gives CASSLQQGVYVEQFF.

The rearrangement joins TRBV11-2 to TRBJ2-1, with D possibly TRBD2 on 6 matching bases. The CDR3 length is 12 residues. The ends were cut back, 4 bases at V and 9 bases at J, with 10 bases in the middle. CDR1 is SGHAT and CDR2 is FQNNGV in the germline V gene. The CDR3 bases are TGTGCCAGCAGCTCCTCTAGCGTTGAGCAGTTCTTC. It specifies CASSSSSVEQFF.

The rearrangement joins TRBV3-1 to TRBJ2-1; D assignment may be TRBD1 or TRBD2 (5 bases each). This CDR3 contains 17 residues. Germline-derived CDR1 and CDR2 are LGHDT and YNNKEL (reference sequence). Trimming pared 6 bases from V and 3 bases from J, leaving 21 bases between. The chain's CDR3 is CASRQLPPGPFYNEQFF. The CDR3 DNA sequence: TGTGCCAGCAGGCAGTTACCTCCGGGACCCTTCTACAATGAGCAGTTCTTC.